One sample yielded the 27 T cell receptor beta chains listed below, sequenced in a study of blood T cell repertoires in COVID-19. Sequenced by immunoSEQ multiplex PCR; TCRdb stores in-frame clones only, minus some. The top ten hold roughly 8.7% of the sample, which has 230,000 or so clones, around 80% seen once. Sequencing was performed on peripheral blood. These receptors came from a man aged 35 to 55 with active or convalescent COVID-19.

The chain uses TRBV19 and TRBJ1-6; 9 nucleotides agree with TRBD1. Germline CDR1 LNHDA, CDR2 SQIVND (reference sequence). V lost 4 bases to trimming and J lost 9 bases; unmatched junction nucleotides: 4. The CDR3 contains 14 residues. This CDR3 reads CASSNGQGSSPLHF. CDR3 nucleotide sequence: TGTGCCAGTAGTAACGGACAGGGGAGTTCACCCCTCCACTTT.

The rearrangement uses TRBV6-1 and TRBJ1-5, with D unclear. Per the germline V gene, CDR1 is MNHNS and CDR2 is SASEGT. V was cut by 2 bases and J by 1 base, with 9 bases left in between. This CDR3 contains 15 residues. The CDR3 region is CASSEMGSSNQPQHF. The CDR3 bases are TGTGCCAGCAGTGAAATGGGCTCAAGCAATCAGCCCCAGCATTTT.

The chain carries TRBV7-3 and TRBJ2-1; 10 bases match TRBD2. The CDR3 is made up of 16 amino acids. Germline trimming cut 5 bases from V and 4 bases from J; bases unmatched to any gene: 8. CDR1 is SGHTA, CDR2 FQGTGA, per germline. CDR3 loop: CASSDIGTSAYNEQFF. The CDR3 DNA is TGTGCCAGCAGCGATATAGGGACTAGCGCTTACAATGAGCAGTTCTTC. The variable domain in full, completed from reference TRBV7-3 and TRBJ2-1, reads GAGVSQTPSNKVTEKGKYVELRCDPISGHTALYWYRQSLGQGPEFLIYFQGTGAADDSGLPNDRFFAVRPEGSVSTLKIQRTERGDSAVYLCASSDIGTSAYNEQFFGPGTRLTVL.

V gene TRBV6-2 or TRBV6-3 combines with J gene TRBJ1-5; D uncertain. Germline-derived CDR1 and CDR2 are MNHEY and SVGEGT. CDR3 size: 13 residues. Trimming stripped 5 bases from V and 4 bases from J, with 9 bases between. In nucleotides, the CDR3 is TGTGCCAGCAGTACTACGACTAATCAGCCCCAGCATTTT. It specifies CASSTTTNQPQHF.

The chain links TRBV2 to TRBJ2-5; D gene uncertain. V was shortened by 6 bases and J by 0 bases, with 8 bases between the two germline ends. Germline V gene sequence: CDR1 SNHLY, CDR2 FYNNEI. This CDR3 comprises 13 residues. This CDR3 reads CASSLTYQETQYF. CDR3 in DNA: TGTGCCAGCAGCCTGACTTACCAAGAGACCCAGTACTTC.

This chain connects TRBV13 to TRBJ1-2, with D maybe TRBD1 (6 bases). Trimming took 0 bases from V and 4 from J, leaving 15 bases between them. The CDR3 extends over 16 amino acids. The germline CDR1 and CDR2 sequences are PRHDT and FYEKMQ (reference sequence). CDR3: CASSLGLTGQIYGYTF. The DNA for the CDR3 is TGTGCCAGCAGCTTAGGCCTAACAGGGCAGATCTATGGCTACACCTTC.

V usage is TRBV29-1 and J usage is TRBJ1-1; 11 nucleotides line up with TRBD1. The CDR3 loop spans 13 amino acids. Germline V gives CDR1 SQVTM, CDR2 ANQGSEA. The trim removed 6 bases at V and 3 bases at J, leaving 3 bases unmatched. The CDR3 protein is CSVVGQGDTEAFF. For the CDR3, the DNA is TGCAGCGTCGTGGGACAGGGGGACACTGAAGCTTTCTTT.

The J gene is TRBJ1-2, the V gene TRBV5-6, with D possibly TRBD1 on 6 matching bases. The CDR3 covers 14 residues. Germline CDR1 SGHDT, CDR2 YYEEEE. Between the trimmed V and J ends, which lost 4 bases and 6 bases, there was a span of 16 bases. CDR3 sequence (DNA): TGTGCCAGCAGCCGTACAGGGATGGGCGATGGCTACACCTTC. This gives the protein CASSRTGMGDGYTF.

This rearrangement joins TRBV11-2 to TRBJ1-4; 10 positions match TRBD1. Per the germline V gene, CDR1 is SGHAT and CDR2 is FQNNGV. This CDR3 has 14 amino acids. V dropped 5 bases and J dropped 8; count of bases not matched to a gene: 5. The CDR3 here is CASSRQGAREKLFF. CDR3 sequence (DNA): TGTGCCAGCAGCCGACAGGGGGCCAGGGAAAAACTGTTTTTT.

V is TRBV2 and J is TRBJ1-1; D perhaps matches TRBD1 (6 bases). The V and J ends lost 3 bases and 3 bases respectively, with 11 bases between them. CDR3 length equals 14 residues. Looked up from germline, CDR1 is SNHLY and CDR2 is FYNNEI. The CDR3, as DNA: TGTGCCAGCAGTGAGGACAGAAAGTACACTGAAGCTTTCTTT. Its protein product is CASSEDRKYTEAFF.

In nucleotides, the CDR3 is TGTGCCAGCAGCATTAGCGGGAAGGCCTACGAGCAGTACTTC. It is translated as CASSISGKAYEQYF. V is TRBV7-9 and J is TRBJ2-7; the match to TRBD2 covers 8 bases. Trimming took 5 bases from V and 2 from J; bases not matched to a gene: 5. Germline V gene lookup returns CDR1 SEHNR and CDR2 FQNEAQ (reference sequence). This CDR3 has 14 residues.

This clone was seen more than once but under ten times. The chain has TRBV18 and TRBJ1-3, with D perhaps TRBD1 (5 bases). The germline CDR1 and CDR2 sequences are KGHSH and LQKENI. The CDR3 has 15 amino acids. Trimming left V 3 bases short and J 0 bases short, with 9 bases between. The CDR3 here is CASSPLDSSGNTIYF. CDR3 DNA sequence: TGTGCCAGCTCACCTCTCGACAGCTCTGGAAACACCATATATTTT.

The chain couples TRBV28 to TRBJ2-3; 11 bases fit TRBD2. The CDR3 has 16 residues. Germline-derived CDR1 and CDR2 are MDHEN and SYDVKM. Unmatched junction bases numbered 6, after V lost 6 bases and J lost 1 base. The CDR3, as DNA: TGTGCCAGCAGAACTGGGACTAGCGGCCGCACAGATACGCAGTATTTT. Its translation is CASRTGTSGRTDTQYF.

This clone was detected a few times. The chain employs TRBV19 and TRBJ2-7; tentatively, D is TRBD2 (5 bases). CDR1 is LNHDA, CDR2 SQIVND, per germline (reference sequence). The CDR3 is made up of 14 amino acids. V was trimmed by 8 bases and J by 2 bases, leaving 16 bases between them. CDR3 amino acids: CASSLAIMTYEQYF. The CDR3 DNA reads TGTGCCAGTTCGTTAGCGATTATGACCTACGAGCAGTACTTC.

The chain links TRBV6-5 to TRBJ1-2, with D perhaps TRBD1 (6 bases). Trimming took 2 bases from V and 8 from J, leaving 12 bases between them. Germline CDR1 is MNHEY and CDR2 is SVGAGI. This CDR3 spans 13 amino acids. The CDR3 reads CASSYPGQTGYTF. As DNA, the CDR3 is TGTGCCAGCAGTTACCCTGGACAGACCGGCTACACCTTC.

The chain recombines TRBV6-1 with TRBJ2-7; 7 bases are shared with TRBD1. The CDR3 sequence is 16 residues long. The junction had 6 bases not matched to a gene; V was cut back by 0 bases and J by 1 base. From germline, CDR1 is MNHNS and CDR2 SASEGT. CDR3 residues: CASSEAAGTASYEQYF. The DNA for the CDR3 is TGTGCCAGCAGTGAAGCCGCAGGGACAGCGTCCTACGAGCAGTACTTC.

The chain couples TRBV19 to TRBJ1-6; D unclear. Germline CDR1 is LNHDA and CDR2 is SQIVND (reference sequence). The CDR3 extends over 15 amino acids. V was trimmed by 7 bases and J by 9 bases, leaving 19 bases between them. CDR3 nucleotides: TGTGCCAGTACGGCTTTCTCGGCGGGTAGTTCACCCCTCCACTTT. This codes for CASTAFSAGSSPLHF.

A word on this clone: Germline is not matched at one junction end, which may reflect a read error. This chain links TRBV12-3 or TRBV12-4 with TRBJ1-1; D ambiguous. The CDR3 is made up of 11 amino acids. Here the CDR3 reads CASSLNSEAFF. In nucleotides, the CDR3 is TGTGCCAGCAGCTTGAACAGTGAAGCTTTCTTT.

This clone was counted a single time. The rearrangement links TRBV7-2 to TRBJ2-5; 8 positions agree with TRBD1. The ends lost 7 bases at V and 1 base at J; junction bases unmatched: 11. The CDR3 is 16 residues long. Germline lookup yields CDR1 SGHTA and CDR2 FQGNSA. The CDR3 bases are TGTGCCAGCAAGCCAGGGGGGACAGGTGTCCAAGAGACCCAGTACTTC. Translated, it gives CASKPGGTGVQETQYF.

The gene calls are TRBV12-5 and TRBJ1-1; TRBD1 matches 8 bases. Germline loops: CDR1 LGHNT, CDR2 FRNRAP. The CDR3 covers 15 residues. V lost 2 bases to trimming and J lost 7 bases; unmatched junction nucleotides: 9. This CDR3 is CASGLSGQVPNEAFF. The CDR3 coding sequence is TGTGCTAGTGGTTTGTCGGGACAGGTTCCCAATGAAGCTTTCTTT.

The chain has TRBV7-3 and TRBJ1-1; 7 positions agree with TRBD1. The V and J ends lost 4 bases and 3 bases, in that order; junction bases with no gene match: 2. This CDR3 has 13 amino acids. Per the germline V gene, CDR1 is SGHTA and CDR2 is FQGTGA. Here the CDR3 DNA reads TGTGCCAGCAGCTCGACAGGGCACACTGAAGCTTTCTTT. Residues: CASSSTGHTEAFF.

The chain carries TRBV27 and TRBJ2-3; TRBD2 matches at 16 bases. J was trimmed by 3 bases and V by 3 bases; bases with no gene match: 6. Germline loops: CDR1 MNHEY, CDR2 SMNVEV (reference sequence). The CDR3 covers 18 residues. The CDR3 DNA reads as TGTGCCAGCAGTTTCGGGACTAGCGGGGGGGCCAGGACAGATACGCAGTATTTT. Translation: CASSFGTSGGARTDTQYF.

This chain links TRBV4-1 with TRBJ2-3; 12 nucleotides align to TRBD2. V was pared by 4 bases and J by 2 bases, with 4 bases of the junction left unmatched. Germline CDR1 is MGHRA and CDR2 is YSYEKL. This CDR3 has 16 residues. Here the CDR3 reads CASSPASGGDTDTQYF. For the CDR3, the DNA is TGCGCCAGCAGCCCGGCTAGCGGGGGGGACACAGATACGCAGTATTTT.

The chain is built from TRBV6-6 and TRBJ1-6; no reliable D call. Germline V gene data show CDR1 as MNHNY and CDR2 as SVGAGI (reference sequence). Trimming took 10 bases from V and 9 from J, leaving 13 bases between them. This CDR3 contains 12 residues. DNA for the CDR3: TGTGCCATCCGGACGGAGGGTTCACCCCTCCACTTT. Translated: CAIRTEGSPLHF.

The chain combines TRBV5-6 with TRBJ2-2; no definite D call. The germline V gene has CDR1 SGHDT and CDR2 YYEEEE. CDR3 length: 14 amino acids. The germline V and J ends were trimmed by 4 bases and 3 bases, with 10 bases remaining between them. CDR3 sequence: CASSEPGYTGELFF. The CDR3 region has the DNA TGTGCCAGCAGCGAGCCAGGCTACACCGGGGAGCTGTTTTTT. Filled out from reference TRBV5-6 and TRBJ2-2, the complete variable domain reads DAGVTQSPTHLIKTRGQQVTLRCSPKSGHDTVSWYQQALGQGPQFIFQYYEEEERQRGNFPDRFSGHQFPNYSSELNVNALLLGDSALYLCASSEPGYTGELFFGEGSRLTVL.

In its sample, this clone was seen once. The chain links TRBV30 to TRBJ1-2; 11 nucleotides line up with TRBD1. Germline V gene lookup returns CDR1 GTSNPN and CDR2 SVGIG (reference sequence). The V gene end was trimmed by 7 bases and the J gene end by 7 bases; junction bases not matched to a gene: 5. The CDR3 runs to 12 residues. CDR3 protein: CASPGQGGGYTF. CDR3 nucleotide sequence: TGTGCCTCTCCGGGACAGGGGGGTGGCTACACCTTC. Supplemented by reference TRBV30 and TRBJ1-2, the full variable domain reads SQTIHQWPATLVQPVGSPLSLECTVEGTSNPNLYWYRQAAGRGLQLLFYSVGIGQISSEVPQNLSASRPQDRQFILSSKKLLLSDSGFYLCASPGQGGGYTFGSGTRLTVV.

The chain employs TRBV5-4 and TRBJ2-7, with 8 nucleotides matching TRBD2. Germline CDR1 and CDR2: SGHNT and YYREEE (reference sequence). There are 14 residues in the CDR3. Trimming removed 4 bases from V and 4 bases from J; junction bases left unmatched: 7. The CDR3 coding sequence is TGTGCCAGCAGCACGGGGGGGAAGTATTACGAGCAGTACTTC. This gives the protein CASSTGGKYYEQYF.